Following are 21 T cell receptor beta chains from one sample sequenced in a study of T cells in Graves' hyperthyroidism and ophthalmopathy. The CDR3 regions of TCR beta were amplified from RNA transcripts. An initial round of RT-PCR targeting the TCR CDR3 relied on the HTBI primer set. In TCRdb, the multiplex PCR reads were re-called with MiXCR into one record per CDR3 protein. The sample consists of about 560,000 distinct CDR3 sequences, roughly 14% of them appearing once. The sequenced material came from blood. Every receptor here comes from a woman aged 30 to 39 with Graves' hyperthyroidism.

This clonotype appeared many times. The V gene is TRBV3-1, the J gene TRBJ1-1; 10 positions match TRBD1. The CDR3 sequence is 13 residues long. Germline assignment: CDR1 LGHDT and CDR2 YNNKEL (reference sequence). V was clipped by 3 bases and J by 7 bases; unmatched bases: 2. CDR3 DNA: TGTGCCAGCAGCCATAGGGACAGGGGTGAAGCTTTCTTT. Its protein product is CASSHRDRGEAFF.

With regard to this clonotype: Germline is not matched at one junction end, which may reflect a read error. This chain uses TRBV20-1 with TRBJ2-3; D remains ambiguous. There are 9 residues in the CDR3. The germline gives CDR1 DFQATT, CDR2 SNEGSKA (reference sequence). The CDR3 DNA sequence: TGTAGTGGCACAGATACGCAGTATTTT. Its translation: CSGTDTQYF.

The table lists this clonotype with many counts. The chain is built from TRBV15 and TRBJ2-3, with D tentatively TRBD2 (7 bases). CDR3 size: 16 residues. Trimming shortened V by 3 bases and J by 2 bases, and 15 bases separated the two germline ends. The germline gives CDR1 LNHNV, CDR2 YYDKDF (reference sequence). CDR3 in amino acids: CATSRRGEGHTDTQYF. In DNA, the CDR3 is TGTGCCACCAGCAGGAGGGGGGAGGGACACACAGATACGCAGTATTTT.

This clonotype was found many times. The CDR3: CASSYNSDNEQFF. CDR3 nucleotide sequence: TGTGCCAGCAGTTACAATAGCGACAATGAGCAGTTCTTC. J is TRBJ2-1 and V is TRBV6-2 or TRBV6-3; D perhaps matches TRBD2 (5 bases). Germline V gene data show CDR1 as MNHEY and CDR2 as SVGEGT. Trimming took off 2 bases at V and 5 bases at J, with 7 bases between the two ends. The CDR3 runs 13 residues.

The chain employs TRBV7-9 and TRBJ2-1; 13 bases map to TRBD2. This CDR3 is 17 amino acids long. Germline V lookup: CDR1 SEHNR, CDR2 FQNEAQ (reference sequence). J lost 10 bases, V lost 4 bases, and 13 bases had no gene match. The CDR3 spells CASSSNRQLGLAGEQFF. In DNA form, the CDR3 reads TGTGCCAGCAGCTCAAATCGGCAACTGGGACTAGCGGGAGAGCAGTTCTTC.

There are a few counts of this clonotype. CDR3 residues: CATSDFGAEGRDTQYF. DNA for the CDR3: TGTGCCACCAGTGATTTTGGGGCAGAAGGTAGGGATACGCAGTATTTT. The genes are TRBV24-1 and TRBJ2-3; tentative D call: TRBD1 (5 bases). The CDR3 consists of 16 residues. Trimming pared 1 base from V and 6 bases from J, leaving 16 bases between. Germline V gene data show CDR1 as KGHDR and CDR2 as SFDVKD.

This clonotype appeared many times. The V gene is TRBV29-1, the J gene TRBJ2-7; 14 nucleotides agree with TRBD2. The CDR3 length is 14 residues. Germline lookup yields CDR1 SQVTM and CDR2 ANQGSEA. V lost 6 bases and J lost 3; bases outside the gene matches: 4. CDR3 bases: TGCAGCGTGGCAGGACTAGCGGGGGGCTACGAGCAGTACTTC. It translates to CSVAGLAGGYEQYF.

There are many counts of this clonotype. The V and J genes are TRBV5-1 and TRBJ2-7; possible D gene TRBD2, 6 bases. Trimming shortened V by 5 bases and J by 3 bases, and 15 bases separated the two germline ends. Germline V lookup: CDR1 SGHRS, CDR2 YFSETQ. This CDR3 comprises 14 residues. The chain's CDR3 is CASRLGGTLYEQYF. DNA of the CDR3: TGCGCCAGCAGACTAGGAGGGACCCTCTACGAGCAGTACTTC. The full variable domain, in which reference TRBV5-1 and TRBJ2-7 provide the parts outside the CDR3, is KAGVTQTPRYLIKTRGQQVTLSCSPISGHRSVSWYQQTPGQGLQFLFEYFSETQRNKGNFPGRFSGRQFSNSRSEMNVSTLELGDSALYLCASRLGGTLYEQYFGPGTRLTVT.

This clonotype was seen repeatedly, ten times or more. CDR3 protein: CASSPRGPRGDSNTEAFF. The CDR3 region has the DNA TGTGCCAGCAGCCCCCGGGGACCTCGGGGGGACTCGAACACTGAAGCTTTCTTT. The rearrangement links TRBV6-1 to TRBJ1-1, with a weak D call TRBD1 (5 bases). From germline, CDR1 is MNHNS and CDR2 SASEGT. The CDR3 loop spans 18 amino acids. With 6 bases removed from V and 1 base from J, the gap between germline ends came to 24 bases.

This clonotype was detected only a few times. The chain links TRBV20-1 to TRBJ2-1; the D is unclear. CDR3 length: 13 residues. The V and J ends lost 4 bases and 0 bases respectively, with 7 bases between them. The germline V gene has CDR1 DFQATT and CDR2 SNEGSKA (reference sequence). CDR3 in amino acids: CSAIYASYNEQFF. The CDR3 DNA reads as TGCAGTGCTATTTACGCCTCCTACAATGAGCAGTTCTTC.

The V gene is TRBV20-1, the J gene TRBJ1-5; D gene uncertain. Trimming cost V 2 bases and J 2 bases, with 13 bases left between them. Germline V gene sequence: CDR1 DFQATT, CDR2 SNEGSKA (reference sequence). The CDR3 is 15 amino acids. The chain's CDR3 is CSARPWGRGNQPQHF. CDR3 coding DNA: TGCAGTGCTAGACCGTGGGGTCGGGGCAATCAGCCCCAGCATTTT.

The chain employs TRBV6-5 and TRBJ1-5; 7 nucleotides align to TRBD1. The CDR3 runs to 16 residues. V was pared by 2 bases and J by 4 bases, with 8 bases of the junction left unmatched. Germline V gene data show CDR1 as MNHEY and CDR2 as SVGAGI. CDR3 sequence (DNA): TGTGCCAGCAGTTACGATTGGACAGGCGAAAATCAGCCCCAGCATTTT. Protein sequence: CASSYDWTGENQPQHF.

The sample holds many counts of this clonotype. V gene TRBV24-1 combines with J gene TRBJ1-5, with a weak D call TRBD1 (6 bases). Germline-derived CDR1 and CDR2 are KGHDR and SFDVKD. The germline V and J ends were trimmed by 3 bases and 4 bases, with 9 bases remaining between them. This CDR3 comprises 14 residues. The CDR3 coding sequence is TGTGCCACCAGTGATACAGGACAGAATCAGCCCCAGCATTTT. It encodes CATSDTGQNQPQHF.

V usage is TRBV30 and J usage is TRBJ2-3; D perhaps matches TRBD2 (5 bases). The CDR3 loop spans 12 amino acids. Trimming took 5 bases from V and 5 from J, leaving 11 bases between them. Germline CDR1 is GTSNPN and CDR2 is SVGIG (reference sequence). The CDR3 here is CAWDFSGDTQYF. The CDR3 coding sequence is TGTGCCTGGGATTTCAGCGGAGATACGCAGTATTTT.

The genes are TRBV7-9 and TRBJ2-1; D possibly corresponds to TRBD2 (5 bases). Germline V gene sequence: CDR1 SEHNR, CDR2 FQNEAQ (reference sequence). V dropped 8 bases and J dropped 3 bases, with 20 bases sitting between them. The CDR3 covers 16 residues. The CDR3 coding sequence is TGTGCCAGCCTTGGGAGTCCCCAGACAATCTACAATGAGCAGTTCTTC. Translated, it gives CASLGSPQTIYNEQFF.

This rearrangement joins TRBV6-5 to TRBJ2-5; 9 bases fit TRBD2. The CDR3 runs to 16 residues. J gave up 3 bases and V 2 bases, and 7 bases lay outside the gene matches. Germline CDR1 MNHEY, CDR2 SVGAGI. The chain's CDR3 is CASSYPGLAGKETQYF. CDR3 nucleotides: TGTGCCAGCAGTTACCCGGGGCTAGCGGGGAAAGAGACCCAGTACTTC.

In this sample, this clonotype turned up many times. This chain connects TRBV15 to TRBJ1-1, with D tentatively TRBD1 (5 bases). CDR1 is LNHNV, CDR2 YYDKDF, per germline (reference sequence). The V and J ends lost 1 base and 6 bases respectively, with 9 bases between them. This CDR3 region has 13 residues. CDR3 amino acids: CATSRGTTAEAFF. For the CDR3, the DNA is TGTGCCACCAGCAGAGGGACAACCGCTGAAGCTTTCTTT.

A few counts support this clonotype. The gene calls are TRBV29-1 and TRBJ1-1; D gene ambiguous. V was clipped by 6 bases and J by 4 bases, with 15 bases between them. The CDR3 is 13 residues long. Germline V gene data show CDR1 as SQVTM and CDR2 as ANQGSEA. CDR3 sequence: CSVQNWEGTEAFF. CDR3 sequence (DNA): TGCAGCGTCCAAAATTGGGAGGGCACTGAAGCTTTCTTT.

This clonotype was detected ten times or more. The chain is built from TRBV2 and TRBJ2-2, with TRBD1 matching over 9 bases. The CDR3 has 14 residues. Germline V CDR1 and CDR2: SNHLY, FYNNEI. J gave up 7 bases and V 8 bases, and 8 bases lay outside the gene matches. CDR3 in amino acids: CASLGQGIVGELFF. The CDR3 nucleotides are TGTGCCAGCCTTGGACAGGGGATCGTCGGGGAGCTGTTTTTT.

This clonotype was counted a few times. J is TRBJ2-7 and V is TRBV28, with D perhaps TRBD1 (5 bases). CDR1 is MDHEN and CDR2 is SYDVKM in the germline V gene. The CDR3 is 13 residues long. The V end was cut by 2 bases, the J end by 6 bases, with 11 bases between. CDR3 amino acids: CASSLLRAAEQYF. The CDR3 coding sequence is TGTGCCAGCAGTTTACTCAGGGCCGCCGAGCAGTACTTC.

A few counts support this clonotype. The chain joins TRBV6-1 to TRBJ2-1; perhaps TRBD2 as D (6 bases). V lost 2 bases and J 7 bases, leaving 18 bases between the germline ends. The CDR3 is 16 residues long. Germline V gives CDR1 MNHNS, CDR2 SASEGT. CDR3 nucleotide sequence: TGTGCCAGCAGTGAATCGGCAGCGGGTGTTGGGAATGAGCAGTTCTTC. This gives the protein CASSESAAGVGNEQFF.